These 27 T cell receptor beta chains share one sample of origin, sequenced in a study of blood T cells in healthy people across ages. With a J-beta primer mix and a sample-barcoded 5' primer, a second PCR ran roughly 6 to 11 cycles. MiXCR, run by TCRdb on the 5' RACE reads, gives a single entry per CDR3 protein. The sample includes roughly 640,000 distinct CDR3 sequences, approximately 30% seen only once; the top ten take more than 15%. The sample taken for sequencing was blood. All receptors come from a woman older than 75 in good health.

Ten or more counts support this clonotype. The chain carries TRBV7-2 and TRBJ2-7; D is unresolved. CDR1 is SGHTA, CDR2 FQGNSA, per germline. Trimming left V 2 bases short and J 0 bases short, with 11 bases between. The CDR3 sequence is 15 residues long. The CDR3 loop is CASSLRIGRSYEQYF. The CDR3 nucleotides read TGTGCCAGCAGCTTAAGGATCGGGCGCTCCTACGAGCAGTACTTC.

With regard to this clonotype: A read error may account for a junction end that differs from germline. The chain couples TRBV7-3 to TRBJ2-1; D perhaps matches TRBD1 (8 bases). The CDR3 covers 15 residues. Germline V gene sequence: CDR1 SGHTA, CDR2 FQGTGA. CDR3 sequence (DNA): TGTGCCAGCAGCGTAACAGGGGGGGGACGGGATGAGCAGTTCTTC. Protein product: CASSVTGGGRDEQFF.

As regards this clonotype: This may arise from a read error, as a much more abundant clone is one base away. The chain recombines TRBV4-3 with TRBJ1-6; D is unclear. The V end lost 2 bases, the J end lost 8 bases, and 10 bases lay between the germline ends. Germline assignment: CDR1 LGHNA and CDR2 YSLEER. The CDR3 consists of 14 residues. CDR3 nucleotide sequence: TGCGCCAGCAGCCAACGAGCGAGTGATTCACCCCTCCACTTT. It encodes CASSQRASDSPLHF.

The chain combines TRBV20-1 with TRBJ1-4; TRBD1 matches at 7 bases. Germline V gives CDR1 DFQATT, CDR2 SNEGSKA (reference sequence). V lost 6 bases, J lost 3 bases, and 13 bases stayed unmatched. The CDR3 runs to 16 residues. The CDR3 loop reads CSARTGIGGANEKLFF. CDR3 DNA sequence: TGCAGTGCCAGGACAGGAATCGGGGGGGCTAATGAAAAACTGTTTTTT.

This clonotype was seen a handful of times. The chain uses TRBV18 and TRBJ2-5, with 9 bases matching TRBD1. The trim removed 8 bases at V and 3 bases at J, leaving 4 bases unmatched. Germline CDR1 is KGHSH and CDR2 is LQKENI. The CDR3 has 13 amino acids. CDR3 DNA: TGTGCCAGCACCGGGACAGGGAAAGAGACCCAGTACTTC. Translated, it gives CASTGTGKETQYF. Supplemented by reference TRBV18 and TRBJ2-5, the full variable domain reads NAGVMQNPRHLVRRRGQEARLRCSPMKGHSHVYWYRQLPEEGLKFMVYLQKENIIDESGMPKERFSAEFPKEGPSILRIQQVVRGDSAAYFCASTGTGKETQYFGPGTRLLVL.

This clonotype was counted at least ten times. V usage is TRBV15 and J usage is TRBJ2-3; D is perhaps TRBD2 (5 bases). V lost 0 bases and J lost 2, with 15 bases in between. The germline CDR1 and CDR2 sequences are LNHNV and YYDKDF (reference sequence). CDR3 length: 17 amino acids. CDR3 loop: CATSRDSGRDFTDTQYF. As DNA, the CDR3 is TGTGCCACCAGCAGAGATAGTGGACGGGATTTCACAGATACGCAGTATTTT.

This clonotype was counted at least ten times. This chain uses TRBV4-2 with TRBJ1-1, with D tentatively TRBD1 (5 bases). The length of the CDR3 is 17 residues. Germline CDR1 and CDR2: LGHNA and YNFKEQ. V gave up 7 bases and J gave up 1 base, with 22 bases separating them. CDR3 protein: CASTTTDIFPGNTEAFF. The CDR3 nucleotides are TGTGCCAGCACCACGACAGACATTTTTCCAGGGAACACTGAAGCTTTCTTT.

The chain is built from TRBV5-1 and TRBJ2-1; D assignment may be TRBD1 or TRBD2 (5 bases each). The germline V gene has CDR1 SGHRS and CDR2 YFSETQ. CDR3 length equals 16 residues. V was clipped by 0 bases and J by 2 bases, with 12 bases between them. CDR3 sequence reads: CASSLDGGPPYNEQFF. The DNA of the CDR3 is TGCGCCAGCAGCTTGGATGGGGGTCCCCCCTACAATGAGCAGTTCTTC.

The V call is TRBV7-2, the J call TRBJ2-3, with TRBD2 identical over 11 bases. Germline CDR1 is SGHTA and CDR2 is FQGNSA. The CDR3 has 16 amino acids. V gave up 6 bases and J gave up 3 bases; unmatched junction bases: 8. The CDR3 region has the DNA TGTGCCAGCAGTTATAGAACTAGCGGGAGAACAGATACGCAGTATTTT. As protein: CASSYRTSGRTDTQYF. The variable domain in full, completed from reference TRBV7-2 and TRBJ2-3, reads GAGVSQSPSNKVTEKGKDVELRCDPISGHTALYWYRQSLGQGLEFLIYFQGNSAPDKSGLPSDRFSAERTGGSVSTLTIQRTQQEDSAVYLCASSYRTSGRTDTQYFGPGTRLTVL.

This chain joins TRBV6-2 or TRBV6-3 and TRBJ2-1; the match to TRBD2 covers 11 bases. This CDR3 has 17 amino acids. The trim removed 2 bases at V and 3 bases at J, leaving 6 bases unmatched. CDR1 is MNHEY, CDR2 SVGEGT, per germline. CDR3 region: CASSYQIAGGRYNEQFF. For the CDR3, the DNA is TGTGCCAGCAGTTACCAGATAGCGGGGGGGCGCTACAATGAGCAGTTCTTC.

This clonotype was found a few times. V gene TRBV20-1 combines with J gene TRBJ2-7; D not resolved. Trimming shortened V by 5 bases and J by 0 bases, and 8 bases separated the two germline ends. CDR3 length equals 12 residues. The germline V gene encodes CDR1 DFQATT and CDR2 SNEGSKA (reference sequence). The CDR3 protein is CSAPSNSYEQYF. CDR3 nucleotide sequence: TGCAGTGCTCCAAGTAACTCCTACGAGCAGTACTTC.

The CDR3 loop reads CSARDWLARSSYNEQFF. The CDR3 bases are TGCAGTGCTAGAGATTGGCTAGCGCGAAGCTCCTACAATGAGCAGTTCTTC. The J gene is TRBJ2-1, the V gene TRBV20-1; tentative D call: TRBD2 (6 bases). Looked up from germline, CDR1 is DFQATT and CDR2 is SNEGSKA (reference sequence). The CDR3 length is 17 residues. V gave up 0 bases and J gave up 0 bases, with 15 bases separating them.

This clonotype was seen more than once but under ten times. A clone one base away is much larger, so this may be a read error. The rearrangement joins TRBV4-3 to TRBJ2-5, with D unclear. The CDR3 is 14 residues long. V shed 3 bases and J shed 11 bases, with 19 bases lying between them. Germline CDR1 LGHNA, CDR2 YSLEER. The CDR3 sequence is CASSQLKTYNEQYF. The DNA for the CDR3 is TGCGCCAGCAGCCAGCTAAAAACCTACAATGAGCAGTACTTC.

The V gene is TRBV10-3, the J gene TRBJ2-1; 11 bases are shared with TRBD2. Germline CDR1 ENHRY, CDR2 SYGVKD. After removal of 2 bases from V and 6 bases from J, the junction contained 3 bases not matched to a gene. This CDR3 has 15 residues. CDR3 protein: CAISELAGGVNEQFF. CDR3 nucleotide sequence: TGTGCCATCAGTGAGCTAGCGGGAGGTGTCAATGAGCAGTTCTTC.

The chain recombines TRBV14 with TRBJ2-7, with a weak D call TRBD2 (5 bases). The V gene lost 3 bases and the J gene lost 0 bases, with 18 bases spanning the gap. The CDR3 sequence is 17 residues long. Germline CDR1 and CDR2: SGHDN and FVKESK. The CDR3 loop is CASSQLRGSPSSYEQYF. As DNA, the CDR3 is TGTGCCAGCAGCCAGCTCCGGGGATCCCCAAGCTCCTACGAGCAGTACTTC.

Turning to this clonotype: This may be a read error: a much more frequent sequence differs by one nucleotide. The rearrangement joins TRBV25-1 to TRBJ1-6; the D gene is possibly TRBD1 (5 bases). This CDR3 contains 14 residues. Germline CDR1 is MGHDK and CDR2 is SYGVNS. The CDR3 loop is CASRSLGGNSPPHF. The DNA of the CDR3 is TGTGCCAGCAGGAGCCTTGGGGGGAATTCACCCCCCCACTTT.

This clonotype occurred a few times. This chain links TRBV29-1 with TRBJ2-2, with D possibly being TRBD1 or TRBD2 (5 bases each). The CDR3 loop spans 14 amino acids. Per the germline V gene, CDR1 is SQVTM and CDR2 is ANQGSEA. V lost 5 bases and J 5 bases, leaving 15 bases between the germline ends. In DNA form, the CDR3 reads TGCAGCGTTCAGAGGGGCCACGGAACCGGGGAGCTGTTTTTT. Amino acid sequence: CSVQRGHGTGELFF.

The rearrangement links TRBV5-8 to TRBJ2-7; TRBD1 or TRBD2 may be the D gene (6 bases each). From germline, CDR1 is SGHTS and CDR2 YDEGEE. V lost 6 bases, J lost 7 bases, and 26 bases lay in between. The CDR3 covers 16 residues. The DNA of the CDR3 is TGTGCCAGCAACCGGGGGCCCGGGACTTTCTACAATGAGCAGTACTTC. Translation gives CASNRGPGTFYNEQYF.

Notes on this clonotype: A junction boundary mismatches the germline segment, possibly from a read error. The chain combines TRBV7-9 with TRBJ2-4; 8 bases line up with TRBD2. The J call may be in error: the DNA end matches TRBJ2-5 better. Germline V gene lookup returns CDR1 SEHNR and CDR2 FQNEAQ (reference sequence). The CDR3 has 15 amino acids. The CDR3 here is CTSSLGSGGDETQYF. The CDR3 DNA sequence: TGTACCAGCAGCTTAGGATCCGGGGGGGATGAGACCCAGTACTTC.

V usage is TRBV4-3 and J usage is TRBJ2-7; 14 bases agree with TRBD2. Germline CDR1 LGHNA, CDR2 YSLEER. The ends lost 0 bases at V and 2 bases at J; junction bases unmatched: 9. The CDR3 has 19 amino acids. DNA of the CDR3: TGCGCCAGCAGCCAAGAACCGACTAGCGGGAGGGTCAGTCCCTACGAGCAGTACTTC. Protein sequence: CASSQEPTSGRVSPYEQYF.

This clonotype was counted ten times or more. This chain uses TRBV28 with TRBJ2-7, with D tentatively TRBD2 (6 bases). Germline V gives CDR1 MDHEN, CDR2 SYDVKM. This CDR3 contains 14 residues. Trimming took 5 bases from V and 7 from J, leaving 18 bases between them. The CDR3 protein is CASSMHVGAGEQYF. In DNA, the CDR3 is TGTGCCAGCAGTATGCACGTCGGGGCGGGGGAGCAGTACTTC.

This clonotype was seen more than once but under ten times. V and J are TRBV27 and TRBJ2-7; 8 positions agree with TRBD2. The DNA matches TRBJ2-5 better at its end, which makes the J call doubtful. CDR3 size: 16 residues. CDR1 is MNHEY and CDR2 is SMNVEV in the germline V gene (reference sequence). The CDR3 reads CASSSSRAGGLKTQYF. The CDR3 nucleotides are TGTGCCAGCAGTTCGTCGAGGGCGGGGGGCTTGAAGACCCAGTACTTC.

This clonotype was found a few times. The CDR3 nucleotides are TGCGCCAGCAACGAGGGACAGGGAAGGCGCGAGACCCAGTACTTC. Translation: CASNEGQGRRETQYF. This rearrangement joins TRBV4-1 to TRBJ2-5, with TRBD1 matching over 9 bases. The V and J ends lost 7 bases and 5 bases, in that order; junction bases with no gene match: 11. The CDR3 spans 15 residues. The germline CDR1 and CDR2 sequences are MGHRA and YSYEKL.

This clonotype was detected a few times. The J gene is TRBJ1-5, the V gene TRBV21-1. TRBV21-1 counts as a pseudogene. The CDR3 is 17 residues long. The CDR3 protein is CASSKVTARRSAQPQHF. CDR3 nucleotide sequence: TGTGCCAGCAGCAAAGTCACGGCCAGGCGTTCGGCTCAGCCCCAGCATTTT.

Comment on this clonotype: With a much larger clone just one base away, this may be a read error. V gene TRBV12-3 or TRBV12-4 combines with J gene TRBJ1-1; 10 nucleotides agree with TRBD1. This CDR3 is built from 14 residues. Germline trimming cut 7 bases from V and 4 bases from J; bases unmatched to any gene: 6. The CDR3 spells CASTPGQGPTEAFF. The CDR3 coding sequence is TGTGCCAGCACTCCGGGACAGGGGCCCACTGAAGCTTTCTTT.

As for this clonotype: Since no conserved phenylalanine or tryptophan closes the CDR3, a read error is the likely cause. The rearrangement joins TRBV6-1 to TRBJ1-5; D is unresolved. CDR1 MNHNS and CDR2 SASEGT come from the germline V gene. There are 13 residues in the CDR3. The CDR3 bases are TGTGCCGGCAGTGTCGTTGTAGATCAGCCCCAGCATGTT. Translation gives CAGSVVVDQPQHV.

Details on this clonotype: One base away lies a much larger clone, so this may be a sequencing read error. Here the CDR3 DNA reads TGTGCCAGCAGCCGGGCCAGGGAAGAGACCCAGTACTTC. This encodes CASSRAREETQYF. V is TRBV3-1 and J is TRBJ2-5; maybe TRBD1 (5 bases). The CDR3 runs to 13 residues. Trimming left V 4 bases short and J 3 bases short, with 9 bases between. Germline V CDR1 and CDR2: LGHDT, YNNKEL (reference sequence).